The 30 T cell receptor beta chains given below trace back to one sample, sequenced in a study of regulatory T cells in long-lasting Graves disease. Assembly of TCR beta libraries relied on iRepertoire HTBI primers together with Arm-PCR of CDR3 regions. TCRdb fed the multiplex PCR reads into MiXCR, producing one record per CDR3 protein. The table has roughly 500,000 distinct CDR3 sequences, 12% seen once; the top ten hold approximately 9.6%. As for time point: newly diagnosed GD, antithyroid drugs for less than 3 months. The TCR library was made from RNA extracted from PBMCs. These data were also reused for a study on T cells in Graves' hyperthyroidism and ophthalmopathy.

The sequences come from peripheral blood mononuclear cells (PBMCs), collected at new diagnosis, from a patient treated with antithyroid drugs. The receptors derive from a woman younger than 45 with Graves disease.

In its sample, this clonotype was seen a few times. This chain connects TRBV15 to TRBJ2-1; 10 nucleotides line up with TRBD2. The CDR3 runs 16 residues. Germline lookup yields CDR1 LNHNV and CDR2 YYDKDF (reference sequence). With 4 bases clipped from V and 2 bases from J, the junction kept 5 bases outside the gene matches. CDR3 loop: CATSNLAGVPYNEQFF. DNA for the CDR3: TGTGCCACCAGCAACCTAGCGGGAGTCCCCTACAATGAGCAGTTCTTC.

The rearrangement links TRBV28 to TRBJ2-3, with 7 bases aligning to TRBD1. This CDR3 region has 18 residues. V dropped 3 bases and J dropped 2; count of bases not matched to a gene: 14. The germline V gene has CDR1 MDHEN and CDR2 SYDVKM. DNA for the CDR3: TGTGCCAGCAGTTTCCAACTGAGGGGGCGAAACCCCACAGATACGCAGTATTTT. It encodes CASSFQLRGRNPTDTQYF.

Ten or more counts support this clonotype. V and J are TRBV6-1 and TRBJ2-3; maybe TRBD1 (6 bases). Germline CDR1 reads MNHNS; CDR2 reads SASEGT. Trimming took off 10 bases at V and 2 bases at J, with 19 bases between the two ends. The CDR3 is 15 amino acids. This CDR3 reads CAKRHTGGPTDTQYF. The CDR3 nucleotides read TGTGCCAAAAGGCATACTGGGGGCCCCACAGATACGCAGTATTTT.

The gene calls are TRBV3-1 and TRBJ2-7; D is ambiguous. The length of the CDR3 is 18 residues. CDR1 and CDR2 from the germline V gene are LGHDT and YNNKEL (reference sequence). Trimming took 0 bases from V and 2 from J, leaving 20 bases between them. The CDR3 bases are TGTGCCAGCAGCCAAGATATAGACTTTGGGCCGCTTCCCTACGAGCAGTACTTC. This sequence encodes CASSQDIDFGPLPYEQYF.

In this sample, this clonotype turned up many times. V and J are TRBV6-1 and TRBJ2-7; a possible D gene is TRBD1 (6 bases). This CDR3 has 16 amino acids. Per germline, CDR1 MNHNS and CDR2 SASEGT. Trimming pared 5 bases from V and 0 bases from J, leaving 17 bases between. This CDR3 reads CASSHPPGTLSYEQYF. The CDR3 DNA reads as TGTGCCAGCAGTCATCCCCCCGGGACACTCTCCTACGAGCAGTACTTC.

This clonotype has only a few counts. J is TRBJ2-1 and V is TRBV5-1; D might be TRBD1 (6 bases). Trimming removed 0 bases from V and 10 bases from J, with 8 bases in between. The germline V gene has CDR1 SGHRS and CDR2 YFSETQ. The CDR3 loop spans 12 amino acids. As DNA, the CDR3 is TGCGCCAGCAGCTTGGGACAGGCCGAGCAGTTCTTC. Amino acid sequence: CASSLGQAEQFF.

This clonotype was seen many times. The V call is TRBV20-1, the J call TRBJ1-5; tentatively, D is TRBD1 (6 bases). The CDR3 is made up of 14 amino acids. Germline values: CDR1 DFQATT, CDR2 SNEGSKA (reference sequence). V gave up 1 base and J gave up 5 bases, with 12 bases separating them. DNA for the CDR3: TGCAGTGCTAGAGCGGGGGCTCGGGATCAGCCCCAGCATTTT. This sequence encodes CSARAGARDQPQHF.

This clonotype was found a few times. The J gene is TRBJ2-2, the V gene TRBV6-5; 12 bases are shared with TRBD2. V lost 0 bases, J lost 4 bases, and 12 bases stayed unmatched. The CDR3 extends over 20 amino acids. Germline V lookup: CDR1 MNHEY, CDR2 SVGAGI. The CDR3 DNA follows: TGTGCCAGCAGTTACTCTTGGACTAGCGGGATTCTAGGTACCACCGGGGAGCTGTTTTTT. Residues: CASSYSWTSGILGTTGELFF.

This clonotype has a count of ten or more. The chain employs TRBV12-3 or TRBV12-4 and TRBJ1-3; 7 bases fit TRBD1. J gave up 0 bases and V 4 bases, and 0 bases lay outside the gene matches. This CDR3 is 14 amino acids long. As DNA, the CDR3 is TGTGCCAGCAGTTGGGACAGCTCTGGAAACACCATATATTTT. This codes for CASSWDSSGNTIYF.

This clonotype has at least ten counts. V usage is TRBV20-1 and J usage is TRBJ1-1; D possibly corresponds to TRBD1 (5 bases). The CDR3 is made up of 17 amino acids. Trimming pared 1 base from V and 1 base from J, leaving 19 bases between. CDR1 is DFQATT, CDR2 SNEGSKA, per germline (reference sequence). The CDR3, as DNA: TGCAGTGCTAGAGTCAGTCGGAGCAGGGATGGGAACACTGAAGCTTTCTTT. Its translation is CSARVSRSRDGNTEAFF.

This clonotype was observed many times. CDR3 protein: CSASDDPTGEQFF. In DNA, the CDR3 is TGCAGTGCTAGCGATGATCCGACCGGGGAGCAGTTCTTC. The chain recombines TRBV20-1 with TRBJ2-1, with D unresolved. Per germline, CDR1 DFQATT and CDR2 SNEGSKA (reference sequence). The length of the CDR3 is 13 residues. The V and J ends lost 3 bases and 10 bases respectively, with 16 bases between them.

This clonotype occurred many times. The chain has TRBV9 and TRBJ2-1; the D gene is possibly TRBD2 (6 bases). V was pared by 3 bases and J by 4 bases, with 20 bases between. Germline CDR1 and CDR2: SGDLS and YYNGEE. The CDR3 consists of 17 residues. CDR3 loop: CASSARSPGRGYNEQFF. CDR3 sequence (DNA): TGTGCCAGCAGCGCGAGATCCCCGGGGCGGGGTTACAATGAGCAGTTCTTC.

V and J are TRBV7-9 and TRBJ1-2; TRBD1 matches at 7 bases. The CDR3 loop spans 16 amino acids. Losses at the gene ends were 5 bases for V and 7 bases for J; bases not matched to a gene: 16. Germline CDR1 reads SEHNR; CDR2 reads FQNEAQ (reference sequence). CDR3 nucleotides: TGTGCCAGCAGCCCAGAACGAGACAGGGTAGGAATTGGCTACACCTTC. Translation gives CASSPERDRVGIGYTF.

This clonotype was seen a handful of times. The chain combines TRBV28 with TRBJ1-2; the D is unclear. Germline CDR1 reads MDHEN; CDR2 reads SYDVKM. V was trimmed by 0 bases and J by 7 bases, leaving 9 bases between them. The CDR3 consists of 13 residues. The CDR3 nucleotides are TGTGCCAGCAGTTTATGGGGGAATAGTGGCTACACCTTC. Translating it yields CASSLWGNSGYTF.

For the CDR3, the DNA is TGTGCCAGCTCATCACAGAGGGGACTAGCCAAAAACATTCAGTACTTC. Its translation: CASSSQRGLAKNIQYF. The chain combines TRBV18 with TRBJ2-4, with TRBD2 as a possible D gene (6 bases). Germline lookup yields CDR1 KGHSH and CDR2 LQKENI. CDR3 length: 16 residues. The V end was cut by 5 bases, the J end by 0 bases, with 14 bases between.

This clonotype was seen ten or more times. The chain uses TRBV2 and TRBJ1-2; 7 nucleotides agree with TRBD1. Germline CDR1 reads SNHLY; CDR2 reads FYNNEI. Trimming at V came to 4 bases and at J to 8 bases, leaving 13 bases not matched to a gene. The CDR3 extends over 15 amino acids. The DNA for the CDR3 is TGTGCCAGCAGTGCGGGGACAGTCCCCCGCTTCGGCTACACCTTC. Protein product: CASSAGTVPRFGYTF. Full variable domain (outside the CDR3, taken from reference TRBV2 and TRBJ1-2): EPEVTQTPSHQVTQMGQEVILRCVPISNHLYFYWYRQILGQKVEFLVSFYNNEISEKSEIFDDQFSVERPDGSNFTLKIRSTKLEDSAMYFCASSAGTVPRFGYTFGSGTRLTVV.

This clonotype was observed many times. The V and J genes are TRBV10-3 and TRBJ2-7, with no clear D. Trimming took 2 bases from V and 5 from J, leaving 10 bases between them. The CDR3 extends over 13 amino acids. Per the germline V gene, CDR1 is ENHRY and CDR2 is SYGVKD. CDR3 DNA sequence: TGTGCCATCAGTGAGGGGGTCGTCAACGAGCAGTACTTC. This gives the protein CAISEGVVNEQYF.

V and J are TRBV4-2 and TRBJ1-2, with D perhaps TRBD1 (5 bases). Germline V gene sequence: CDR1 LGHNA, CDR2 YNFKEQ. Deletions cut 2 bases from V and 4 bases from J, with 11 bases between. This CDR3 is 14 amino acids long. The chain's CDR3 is CASSQPTEVYGYTF. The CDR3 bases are TGTGCCAGCAGCCAACCGACAGAGGTCTATGGCTACACCTTC.

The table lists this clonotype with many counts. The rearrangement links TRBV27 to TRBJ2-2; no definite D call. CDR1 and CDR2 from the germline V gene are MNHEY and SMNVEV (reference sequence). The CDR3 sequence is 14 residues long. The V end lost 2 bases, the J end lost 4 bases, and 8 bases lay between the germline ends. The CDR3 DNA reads TGTGCCAGCAGTTTACAAGGCCCCACCGGGGAGCTGTTTTTT. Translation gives CASSLQGPTGELFF.

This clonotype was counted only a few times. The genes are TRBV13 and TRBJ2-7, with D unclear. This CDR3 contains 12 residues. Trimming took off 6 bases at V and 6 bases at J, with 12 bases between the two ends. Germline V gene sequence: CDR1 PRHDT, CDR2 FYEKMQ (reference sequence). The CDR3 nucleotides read TGTGCCAGCAGTTTGCTGGTCGCCGAGCAGTACTTC. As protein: CASSLLVAEQYF. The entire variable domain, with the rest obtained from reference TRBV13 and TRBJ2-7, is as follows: AAGVIQSPRHLIKEKRETATLKCYPIPRHDTVYWYQQGPGQDPQFLISFYEKMQSDKGSIPDRFSAQQFSDYHSELNMSSLELGDSALYFCASSLLVAEQYFGPGTRLTVT.

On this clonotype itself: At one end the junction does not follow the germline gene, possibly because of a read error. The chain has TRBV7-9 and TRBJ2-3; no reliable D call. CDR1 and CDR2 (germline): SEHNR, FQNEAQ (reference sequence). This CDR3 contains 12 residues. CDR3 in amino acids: CASRQTGDTKYF. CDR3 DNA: TGTGCCAGCAGGCAGACGGGTGATACGAAGTATTTT.

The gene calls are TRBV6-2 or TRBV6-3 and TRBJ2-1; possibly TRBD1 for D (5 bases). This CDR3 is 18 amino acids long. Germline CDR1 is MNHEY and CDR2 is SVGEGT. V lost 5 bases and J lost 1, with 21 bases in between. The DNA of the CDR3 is TGTGCCAGCAGTCCGCTATTAAGGGGATCCCCTTCCTACAATGAGCAGTTCTTC. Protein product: CASSPLLRGSPSYNEQFF.

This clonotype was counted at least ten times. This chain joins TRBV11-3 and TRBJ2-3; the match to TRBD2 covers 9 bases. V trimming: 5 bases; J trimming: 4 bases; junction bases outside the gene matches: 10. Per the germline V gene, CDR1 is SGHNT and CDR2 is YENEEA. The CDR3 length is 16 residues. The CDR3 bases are TGTGCCAGCAGCCACCCCGGGACTAGCCGAGCAGATACGCAGTATTTT. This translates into CASSHPGTSRADTQYF.

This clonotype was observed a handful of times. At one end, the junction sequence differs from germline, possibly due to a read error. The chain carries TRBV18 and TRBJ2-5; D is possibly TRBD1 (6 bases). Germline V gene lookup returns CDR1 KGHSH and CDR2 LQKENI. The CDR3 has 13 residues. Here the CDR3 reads CASSPGQRETLYF. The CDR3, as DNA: TGTGCCAGCTCACCCGGACAGAGGGAGACCCTGTACTTC.

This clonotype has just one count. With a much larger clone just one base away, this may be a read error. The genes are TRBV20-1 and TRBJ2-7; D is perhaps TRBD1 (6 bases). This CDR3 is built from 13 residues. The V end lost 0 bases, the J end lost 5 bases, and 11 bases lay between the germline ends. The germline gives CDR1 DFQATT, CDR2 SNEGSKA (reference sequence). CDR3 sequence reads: CSARDTGNHEQYF. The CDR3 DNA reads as TGCAGTGCTAGAGACACAGGGAACCACGAGCAGTACTTC.

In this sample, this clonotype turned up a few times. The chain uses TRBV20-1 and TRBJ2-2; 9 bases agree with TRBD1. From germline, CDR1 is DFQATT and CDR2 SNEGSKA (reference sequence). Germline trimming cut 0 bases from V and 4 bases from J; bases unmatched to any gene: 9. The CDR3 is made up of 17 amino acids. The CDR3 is CSARDTLGTGFTGELFF. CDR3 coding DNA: TGCAGTGCTAGAGACACCCTCGGGACAGGGTTCACCGGGGAGCTGTTTTTT.

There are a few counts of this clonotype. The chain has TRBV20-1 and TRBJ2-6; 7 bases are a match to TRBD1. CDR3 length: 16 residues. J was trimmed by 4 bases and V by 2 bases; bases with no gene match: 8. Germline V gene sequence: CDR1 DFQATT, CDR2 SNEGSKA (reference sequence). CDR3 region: CSARSATGAGANVLTF. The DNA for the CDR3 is TGCAGTGCTAGATCCGCTACAGGGGCCGGGGCCAACGTCCTGACTTTC.

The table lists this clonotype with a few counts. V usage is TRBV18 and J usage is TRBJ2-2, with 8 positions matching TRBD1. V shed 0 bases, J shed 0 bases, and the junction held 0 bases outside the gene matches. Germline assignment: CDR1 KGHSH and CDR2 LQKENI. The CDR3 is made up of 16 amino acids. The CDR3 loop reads CASSPPGQANTGELFF. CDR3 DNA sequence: TGTGCCAGCTCACCACCGGGACAGGCGAACACCGGGGAGCTGTTTTTT. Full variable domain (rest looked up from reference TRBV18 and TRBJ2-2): NAGVMQNPRHLVRRRGQEARLRCSPMKGHSHVYWYRQLPEEGLKFMVYLQKENIIDESGMPKERFSAEFPKEGPSILRIQQVVRGDSAAYFCASSPPGQANTGELFFGEGSRLTVL.

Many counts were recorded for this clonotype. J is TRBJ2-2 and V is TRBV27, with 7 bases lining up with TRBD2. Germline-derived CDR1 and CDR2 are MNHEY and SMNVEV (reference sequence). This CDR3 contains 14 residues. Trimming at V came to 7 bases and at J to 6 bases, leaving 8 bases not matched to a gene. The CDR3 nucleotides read TGTGCCAGCACCACTACTGGGGGGGCCGGGGAGCTGTTTTTT. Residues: CASTTTGGAGELFF.

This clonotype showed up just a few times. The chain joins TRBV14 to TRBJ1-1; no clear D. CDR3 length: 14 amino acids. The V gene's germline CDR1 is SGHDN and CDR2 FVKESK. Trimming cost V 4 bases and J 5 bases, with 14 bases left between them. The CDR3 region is CASSLRRMGTEAFF. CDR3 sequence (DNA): TGTGCCAGCAGCCTTCGGCGAATGGGGACTGAAGCTTTCTTT. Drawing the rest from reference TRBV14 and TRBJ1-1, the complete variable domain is EAGVTQFPSHSVIEKGQTVTLRCDPISGHDNLYWYRRVMGKEIKFLLHFVKESKQDESGMPNNRFLAERTGGTYSTLKVQPAELEDSGVYFCASSLRRMGTEAFFGQGTRLTVV.